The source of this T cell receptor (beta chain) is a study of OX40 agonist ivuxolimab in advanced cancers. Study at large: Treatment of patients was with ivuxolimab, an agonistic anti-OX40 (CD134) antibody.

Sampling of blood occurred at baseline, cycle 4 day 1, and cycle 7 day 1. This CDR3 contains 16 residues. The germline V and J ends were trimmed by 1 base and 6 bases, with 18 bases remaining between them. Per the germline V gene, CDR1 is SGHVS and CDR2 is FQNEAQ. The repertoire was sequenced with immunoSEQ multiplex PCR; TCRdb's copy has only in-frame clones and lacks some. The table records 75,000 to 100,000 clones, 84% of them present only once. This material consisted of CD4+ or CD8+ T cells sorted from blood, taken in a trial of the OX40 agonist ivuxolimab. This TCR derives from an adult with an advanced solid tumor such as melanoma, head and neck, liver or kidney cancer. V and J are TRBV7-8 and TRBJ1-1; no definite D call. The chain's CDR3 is CASSLEADELRAEAFF. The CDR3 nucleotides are TGTGCCAGCAGCTTAGAGGCAGACGAGCTGAGGGCTGAAGCTTTCTTT.